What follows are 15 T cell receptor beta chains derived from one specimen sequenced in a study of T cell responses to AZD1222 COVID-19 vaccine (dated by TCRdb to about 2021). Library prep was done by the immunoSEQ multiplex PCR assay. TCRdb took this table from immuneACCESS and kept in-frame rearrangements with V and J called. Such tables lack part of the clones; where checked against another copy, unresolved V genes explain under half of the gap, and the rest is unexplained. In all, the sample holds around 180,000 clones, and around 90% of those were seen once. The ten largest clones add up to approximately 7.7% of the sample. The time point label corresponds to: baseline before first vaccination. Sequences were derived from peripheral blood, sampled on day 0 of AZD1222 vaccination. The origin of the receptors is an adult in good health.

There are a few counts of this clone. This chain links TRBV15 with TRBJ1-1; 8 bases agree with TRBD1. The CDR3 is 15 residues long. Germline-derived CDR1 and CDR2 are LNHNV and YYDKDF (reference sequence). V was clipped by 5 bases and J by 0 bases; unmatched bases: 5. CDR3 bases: TGTGCCACCAGCGGGGACAGGCGGATGAACACTGAAGCTTTCTTT. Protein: CATSGDRRMNTEAFF.

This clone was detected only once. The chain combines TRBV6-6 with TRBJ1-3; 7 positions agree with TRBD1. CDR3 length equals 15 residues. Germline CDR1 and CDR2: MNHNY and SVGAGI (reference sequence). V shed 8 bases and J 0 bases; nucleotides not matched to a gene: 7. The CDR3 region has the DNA TGTGCCAGCGTCAGGGGGGCCAACTCTGGAAACACCATATATTTT. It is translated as CASVRGANSGNTIYF.

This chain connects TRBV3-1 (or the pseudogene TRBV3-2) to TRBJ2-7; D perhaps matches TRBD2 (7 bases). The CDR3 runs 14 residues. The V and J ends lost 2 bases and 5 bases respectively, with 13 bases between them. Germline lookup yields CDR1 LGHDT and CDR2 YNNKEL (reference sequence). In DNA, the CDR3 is TGTGCCAGCAGCCAAAGGGGGGGCGTCGACGAGCAGTACTTC. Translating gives CASSQRGGVDEQYF.

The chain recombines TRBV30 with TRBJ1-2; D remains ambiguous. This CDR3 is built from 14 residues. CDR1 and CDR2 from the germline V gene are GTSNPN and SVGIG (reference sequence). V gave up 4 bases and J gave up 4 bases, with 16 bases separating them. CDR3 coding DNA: TGTGCCTGGACTGAGGCGAGCGATGGCTATGGCTACACCTTC. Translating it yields CAWTEASDGYGYTF.

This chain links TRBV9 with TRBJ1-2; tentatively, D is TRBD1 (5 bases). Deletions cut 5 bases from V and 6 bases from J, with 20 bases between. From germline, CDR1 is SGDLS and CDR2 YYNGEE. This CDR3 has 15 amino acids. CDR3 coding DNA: TGTGCCAGCAGTCGTATTCGGGGGGACTCGGATGGCTACACCTTC. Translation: CASSRIRGDSDGYTF.

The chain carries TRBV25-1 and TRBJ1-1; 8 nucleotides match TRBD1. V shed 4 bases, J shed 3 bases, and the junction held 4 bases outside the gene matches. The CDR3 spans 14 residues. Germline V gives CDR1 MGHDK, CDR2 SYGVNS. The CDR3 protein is CASSADRAYTEAFF. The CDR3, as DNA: TGTGCCAGCAGTGCGGACAGGGCGTACACTGAAGCTTTCTTT.

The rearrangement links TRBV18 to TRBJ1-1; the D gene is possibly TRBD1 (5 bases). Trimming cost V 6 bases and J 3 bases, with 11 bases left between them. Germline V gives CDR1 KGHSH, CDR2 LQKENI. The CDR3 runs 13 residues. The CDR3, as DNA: TGTGCCAGCTCTTCGGTGGGGGACACTGAAGCTTTCTTT. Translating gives CASSSVGDTEAFF.

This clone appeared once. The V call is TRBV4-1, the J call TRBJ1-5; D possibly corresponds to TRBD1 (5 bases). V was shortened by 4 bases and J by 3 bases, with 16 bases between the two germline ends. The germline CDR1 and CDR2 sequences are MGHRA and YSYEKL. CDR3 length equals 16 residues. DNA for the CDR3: TGCGCCAGCAGCCCTAGCCCAGGGCAGAACAATCAGCCCCAGCATTTT. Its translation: CASSPSPGQNNQPQHF.

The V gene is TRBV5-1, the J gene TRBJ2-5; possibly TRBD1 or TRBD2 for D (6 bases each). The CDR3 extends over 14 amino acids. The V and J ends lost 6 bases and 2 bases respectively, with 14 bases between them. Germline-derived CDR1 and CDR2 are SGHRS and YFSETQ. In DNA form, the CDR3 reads TGCGCCAGCAAATACCGGGGGCTTCAAGAGACCCAGTACTTC. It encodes CASKYRGLQETQYF.

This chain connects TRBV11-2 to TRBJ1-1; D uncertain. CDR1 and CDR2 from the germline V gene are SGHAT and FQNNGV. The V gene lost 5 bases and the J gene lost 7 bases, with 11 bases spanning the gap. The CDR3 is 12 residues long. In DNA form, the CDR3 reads TGTGCCAGCAGCCCCGGGAGAGGTGAAGCTTTCTTT. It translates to CASSPGRGEAFF. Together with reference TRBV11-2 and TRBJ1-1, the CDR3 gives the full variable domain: EAGVAQSPRYKIIEKRQSVAFWCNPISGHATLYWYQQILGQGPKLLIQFQNNGVVDDSQLPKDRFSAERLKGVDSTLKIQPAKLEDSAVYLCASSPGRGEAFFGQGTRLTVV.

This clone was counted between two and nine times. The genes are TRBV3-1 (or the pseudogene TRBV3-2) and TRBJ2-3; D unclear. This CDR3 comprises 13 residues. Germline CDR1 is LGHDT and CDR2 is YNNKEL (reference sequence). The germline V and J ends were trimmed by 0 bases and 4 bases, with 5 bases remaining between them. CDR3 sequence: CASSQDSADTQYF. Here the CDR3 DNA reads TGTGCCAGCAGCCAAGATTCGGCAGATACGCAGTATTTT.

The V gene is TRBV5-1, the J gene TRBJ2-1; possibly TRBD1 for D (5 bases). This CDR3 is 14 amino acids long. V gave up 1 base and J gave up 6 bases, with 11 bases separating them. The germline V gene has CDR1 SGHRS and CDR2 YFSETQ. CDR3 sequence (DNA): TGCGCCAGCAGCTTGCCGCCACAGGTCAATGAGCAGTTCTTC. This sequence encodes CASSLPPQVNEQFF.

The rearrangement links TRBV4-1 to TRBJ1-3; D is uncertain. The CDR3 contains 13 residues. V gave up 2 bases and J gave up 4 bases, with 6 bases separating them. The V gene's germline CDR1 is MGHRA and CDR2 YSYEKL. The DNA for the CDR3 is TGCGCCAGCAGCCAATTTCCCGGAAACACCATATATTTT. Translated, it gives CASSQFPGNTIYF.

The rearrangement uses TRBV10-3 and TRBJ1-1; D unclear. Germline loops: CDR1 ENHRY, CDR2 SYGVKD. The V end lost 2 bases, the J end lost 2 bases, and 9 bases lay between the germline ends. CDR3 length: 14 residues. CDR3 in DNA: TGTGCCATCAGTGAGAGCCCGGGAAACACTGAAGCTTTCTTT. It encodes CAISESPGNTEAFF.

CDR3 protein: CASSLEGYTIYF. The CDR3 DNA reads as TGCGCCAGCAGCTTGGAGGGTTACACCATATATTTT. The chain has TRBV5-1 and TRBJ1-3; D ambiguous. CDR3 size: 12 residues. With 0 bases removed from V and 8 bases from J, the gap between germline ends came to 6 bases. Per germline, CDR1 SGHRS and CDR2 YFSETQ.